Each of the 27 T cell receptor beta chains below was sequenced from the same sample in a study of blood T cell repertoires in COVID-19. Produced via immunoSEQ multiplex PCR; TCRdb's table is partial and in-frame only. The top ten clones hold roughly 5% of a sample with about 220,000 clones, about four fifths of them seen once. Sequencing used PBMCs or T cells enriched from blood (not recorded which). The receptors come from a woman aged 50 to 60 who had been exposed to COVID-19.

J is TRBJ2-6 and V is TRBV28; tentatively, D is TRBD1 (5 bases). Germline CDR1 MDHEN, CDR2 SYDVKM. The CDR3 totals 15 residues. The V end was cut by 5 bases, the J end by 4 bases, with 12 bases between. The CDR3 loop reads CASSLDTVGANVLTF. The CDR3 DNA sequence: TGTGCCAGCAGTCTGGACACTGTAGGGGCCAACGTCCTGACTTTC.

This clone has more than one count but fewer than ten. V gene TRBV10-3 combines with J gene TRBJ1-1; TRBD1 is a possible D gene (5 bases). The CDR3 contains 14 residues. Trimming stripped 3 bases from V and 4 bases from J, with 12 bases between. Germline CDR1 reads ENHRY; CDR2 reads SYGVKD. The CDR3: CAISEGVVGTEAFF. The CDR3 coding sequence is TGTGCCATCAGTGAAGGGGTTGTGGGCACTGAAGCTTTCTTT.

V and J are TRBV15 and TRBJ1-2, with TRBD1 as a possible D gene (6 bases). The CDR3 spans 15 residues. V was pared by 0 bases and J by 4 bases, with 12 bases between. Germline-derived CDR1 and CDR2 are LNHNV and YYDKDF (reference sequence). Here the CDR3 reads CATSRDRGTSYGYTF. The CDR3 DNA reads TGTGCCACCAGCAGAGATAGGGGGACGAGCTATGGCTACACCTTC.

V and J are TRBV13 and TRBJ2-3; D unclear. There are 13 residues in the CDR3. From germline, CDR1 is PRHDT and CDR2 FYEKMQ (reference sequence). The ends were cut back, 2 bases at V and 4 bases at J, with 7 bases in the middle. CDR3 bases: TGTGCCAGCAGCTTACTAAGTGCAGATACGCAGTATTTT. Translating gives CASSLLSADTQYF.

The chain has TRBV3-1 (or the pseudogene TRBV3-2) and TRBJ1-3; D may be TRBD1 (5 bases). Trimming stripped 7 bases from V and 4 bases from J, with 14 bases between. Germline CDR1 reads LGHDT; CDR2 reads YNNKEL (reference sequence). The CDR3 has 14 amino acids. The CDR3 region has the DNA TGTGCCAGCACCCCTCCAGGGAAAGGAAACACCATATATTTT. It yields the protein CASTPPGKGNTIYF.

A single count supports this clone. This sequence joins TRBV9 and TRBJ1-4; TRBD1 matches at 7 bases. The CDR3 sequence is 15 residues long. CDR1 is SGDLS and CDR2 is YYNGEE in the germline V gene. Trimming at V came to 2 bases and at J to 6 bases, leaving 7 bases not matched to a gene. The CDR3 DNA reads TGTGCCAGCAGCGTTATGACAGGGCGGGATGAAAAACTGTTTTTT. Translating it yields CASSVMTGRDEKLFF.

The chain links TRBV19 to TRBJ2-1; a possible D gene is TRBD1 (5 bases). Trimming shortened V by 3 bases and J by 5 bases, and 17 bases separated the two germline ends. Per germline, CDR1 LNHDA and CDR2 SQIVND (reference sequence). This CDR3 region has 16 residues. The CDR3 region is CASSIRAGRDNNEQFF. The CDR3 bases are TGTGCCAGTAGTATCCGGGCAGGGCGCGACAACAATGAGCAGTTCTTC.

This chain connects TRBV3-1 (or the pseudogene TRBV3-2) to TRBJ2-1, with no clear D. Germline assignment: CDR1 LGHDT and CDR2 YNNKEL (reference sequence). This CDR3 region has 15 residues. The ends were cut back, 7 bases at V and 6 bases at J, with 19 bases in the middle. The CDR3 bases are TGTGCCAGCAAATTGGGTCTAACTGGGCCCAATGAGCAGTTCTTC. This sequence encodes CASKLGLTGPNEQFF.

The chain joins TRBV5-1 to TRBJ1-1; D perhaps matches TRBD1 (5 bases). V was cut by 4 bases and J by 2 bases, with 15 bases left in between. The CDR3 covers 15 residues. CDR1 and CDR2 (germline): SGHRS, YFSETQ. Here the CDR3 DNA reads TGCGCCAGCAGCCCGGGCAGGGCTTTTAACACTGAAGCTTTCTTT. Translating gives CASSPGRAFNTEAFF.

The V call is TRBV7-9, the J call TRBJ2-5, with a tentative D call TRBD2 (5 bases). The V gene lost 5 bases and the J gene lost 0 bases, with 13 bases spanning the gap. This CDR3 is built from 15 residues. Germline CDR1 is SEHNR and CDR2 is FQNEAQ (reference sequence). As DNA, the CDR3 is TGTGCCAGCAGCGCCGGCCGAGCGGACCAAGAGACCCAGTACTTC. Encoded protein: CASSAGRADQETQYF.

The chain uses TRBV10-2 and TRBJ1-4; D is unresolved. V lost 2 bases and J lost 0, with 7 bases in between. The CDR3 covers 15 residues. Germline V gives CDR1 WSHSY, CDR2 SAAADI. CDR3 in amino acids: CASSELRATNEKLFF. The CDR3 DNA sequence: TGCGCCAGCAGTGAGCTTAGAGCAACTAATGAAAAACTGTTTTTT.

The chain recombines TRBV3-1 (or the pseudogene TRBV3-2) with TRBJ2-2; 9 bases align to TRBD2. The J segment lost 4 bases and the V segment lost 3 bases, leaving 15 bases of the junction unmatched. The CDR3 has 19 amino acids. The germline V gene encodes CDR1 LGHDT and CDR2 YNNKEL (reference sequence). The CDR3: CASSHLFGRGGLSTGELFF. The CDR3 DNA reads TGTGCCAGCAGCCACCTCTTTGGGCGGGGGGGCCTGAGCACCGGGGAGCTGTTTTTT.

The sample holds one count of this clone. The rearrangement uses TRBV5-4 and TRBJ2-5; 11 nucleotides line up with TRBD2. V was clipped by 0 bases and J by 5 bases; unmatched bases: 3. The CDR3 is 15 amino acids. The germline CDR1 and CDR2 sequences are SGHNT and YYREEE (reference sequence). DNA for the CDR3: TGTGCCAGCAGCTTGGTAGCGGGGGGGGTGGAGACCCAGTACTTC. Translating gives CASSLVAGGVETQYF. Full variable domain (missing parts from reference TRBV5-4 and TRBJ2-5): ETGVTQSPTHLIKTRGQQVTLRCSSQSGHNTVSWYQQALGQGPQFIFQYYREEENGRGNFPPRFSGLQFPNYSSELNVNALELDDSALYLCASSLVAGGVETQYFGPGTRLLVL.

The CDR3 reads CASSYRDRAGYGYTF. DNA for the CDR3: TGTGCCAGCAGCTACCGGGACAGGGCAGGCTATGGCTACACCTTC. The V and J genes are TRBV13 and TRBJ1-2; 9 bases fit TRBD1. J gave up 4 bases and V 4 bases, and 7 bases lay outside the gene matches. The CDR3 runs 15 residues. Looked up from germline, CDR1 is PRHDT and CDR2 is FYEKMQ (reference sequence). The whole variable domain, filled in from reference TRBV13 and TRBJ1-2, reads AAGVIQSPRHLIKEKRETATLKCYPIPRHDTVYWYQQGPGQDPQFLISFYEKMQSDKGSIPDRFSAQQFSDYHSELNMSSLELGDSALYFCASSYRDRAGYGYTFGSGTRLTVV.

This clone was picked up one time. This sequence joins TRBV11-3 and TRBJ2-7; TRBD2 agrees at 10 bases. Germline values: CDR1 SGHNT, CDR2 YENEEA. The CDR3 covers 14 residues. V trimming: 9 bases; J trimming: 4 bases; junction bases outside the gene matches: 9. CDR3 residues: CARTRGLADYEQYF. Here the CDR3 DNA reads TGTGCCAGGACCCGAGGACTAGCGGATTACGAGCAGTACTTC.

This rearrangement joins TRBV9 to TRBJ1-3; tentative D call: TRBD1 (6 bases). V was pared by 2 bases and J by 1 base, with 10 bases between. This CDR3 is 15 amino acids long. From germline, CDR1 is SGDLS and CDR2 YYNGEE. The CDR3: CASSVGHPSGNTIYF. The CDR3, as DNA: TGTGCCAGCAGCGTGGGACACCCGTCTGGAAACACCATATATTTT.

The CDR3 region has the DNA TGCAGTGCTAGTGGCCCAAGCGACAATGAGCAGTTCTTC. This translates into CSASGPSDNEQFF. The chain recombines TRBV20-1 with TRBJ2-1; unclear D gene. CDR1 is DFQATT and CDR2 is SNEGSKA in the germline V gene (reference sequence). The V and J ends lost 3 bases and 5 bases respectively, with 11 bases between them. This CDR3 comprises 13 residues.

J is TRBJ1-1 and V is TRBV7-9; D is unclear. CDR3 length: 12 residues. In germline, CDR1 is SEHNR, CDR2 FQNEAQ (reference sequence). V lost 2 bases and J 5 bases, leaving 6 bases between the germline ends. The CDR3 spells CASSLTRTEAFF. CDR3 bases: TGTGCCAGCAGCTTAACTAGGACTGAAGCTTTCTTT.

The chain joins TRBV6-5 to TRBJ1-2, with TRBD1 as a possible D gene (6 bases). From germline, CDR1 is MNHEY and CDR2 SVGAGI. V lost 6 bases, J lost 4 bases, and 15 bases lay in between. The CDR3 sequence is 14 residues long. CDR3 nucleotide sequence: TGTGCCAGCAGAATTGGACAGCCGATCTATGGCTACACCTTC. It translates to CASRIGQPIYGYTF.

The chain uses TRBV11-2 and TRBJ1-1; 7 nucleotides line up with TRBD1. Germline values: CDR1 SGHAT, CDR2 FQNNGV. CDR3 length equals 16 residues. V was pared by 2 bases and J by 6 bases, with 12 bases of the junction left unmatched. As DNA, the CDR3 is TGTGCCAGCAGCTTAAGCGCCGACAGGGTAACGGCTGAAGCTTTCTTT. Residues: CASSLSADRVTAEAFF.

This rearrangement joins TRBV19 to TRBJ2-3; D is uncertain. Germline CDR1 reads LNHDA; CDR2 reads SQIVND (reference sequence). Trimming removed 4 bases at V and 4 bases at J, with 3 bases between. There are 11 residues in the CDR3. This CDR3 reads CASSNSDTQYF. The CDR3 region has the DNA TGTGCCAGTAGTAACTCAGATACGCAGTATTTT.

The CDR3 region is CSVPLLEGNYGYTF. CDR3 in DNA: TGCAGCGTCCCCTTATTAGAGGGAAACTATGGCTACACCTTC. The chain couples TRBV29-1 to TRBJ1-2; D gene unclear. Germline V gives CDR1 SQVTM, CDR2 ANQGSEA. This CDR3 comprises 14 residues. V lost 6 bases and J lost 2, with 16 bases in between.

The V call is TRBV5-4, the J call TRBJ1-2; possibly TRBD1 for D (5 bases). This CDR3 is 13 amino acids long. The germline V gene encodes CDR1 SGHNT and CDR2 YYREEE (reference sequence). V was shortened by 1 base and J by 4 bases, with 8 bases between the two germline ends. The CDR3 is CASSLQGTYGYTF. The CDR3 DNA is TGTGCCAGCAGCTTGCAGGGAACCTATGGCTACACCTTC.

The rearrangement joins TRBV7-2 to TRBJ2-3, with 11 bases identical to TRBD2. J was trimmed by 1 base and V by 1 base; bases with no gene match: 7. Germline loops: CDR1 SGHTA, CDR2 FQGNSA. The CDR3 contains 18 residues. The CDR3 DNA sequence: TGTGCCAGCAGCTTAGGACCACTAGCGGGGGCCCGCACAGATACGCAGTATTTT. Protein: CASSLGPLAGARTDTQYF.

The chain recombines TRBV11-2 with TRBJ1-4; unclear D gene. This CDR3 has 13 residues. Per germline, CDR1 SGHAT and CDR2 FQNNGV. Trimming shortened V by 9 bases and J by 4 bases, and 12 bases separated the two germline ends. As DNA, the CDR3 is TGTGCCAGTGGAGACGGATTTAATGAAAAACTGTTTTTT. Translating it yields CASGDGFNEKLFF. The full variable domain, in which reference TRBV11-2 and TRBJ1-4 provide the parts outside the CDR3, is EAGVAQSPRYKIIEKRQSVAFWCNPISGHATLYWYQQILGQGPKLLIQFQNNGVVDDSQLPKDRFSAERLKGVDSTLKIQPAKLEDSAVYLCASGDGFNEKLFFGSGTQLSVL.

The chain couples TRBV27 to TRBJ2-6; TRBD1 matches 11 bases. Unmatched junction bases numbered 7, after V lost 4 bases and J lost 2 bases. Germline assignment: CDR1 MNHEY and CDR2 SMNVEV (reference sequence). The CDR3 has 18 residues. CDR3 sequence reads: CASSSPRTGGAGANVLTF. CDR3 bases: TGTGCCAGCAGTTCCCCCCGGACAGGGGGCGCTGGGGCCAACGTCCTGACTTTC.

This clone was seen a few times. V usage is TRBV25-1 and J usage is TRBJ2-4; D is unresolved. V gave up 8 bases and J gave up 8 bases, with 16 bases separating them. There are 13 residues in the CDR3. Germline CDR1 reads MGHDK; CDR2 reads SYGVNS. The CDR3 loop is CASSTPEVDIQYF. CDR3 coding DNA: TGTGCCAGCTCGACACCAGAAGTCGACATTCAGTACTTC. The whole variable domain, filled in from reference TRBV25-1 and TRBJ2-4, reads EADIYQTPRYLVIGTGKKITLECSQTMGHDKMYWYQQDPGMELHLIHYSYGVNSTEKGDLSSESTVSRIRTEHFPLTLESARPSHTSQYLCASSTPEVDIQYFGAGTRLSVL.